These 21 T cell receptor beta chains share one sample of origin, sequenced in a study of T cells in Graves' hyperthyroidism and ophthalmopathy. Template material for amplifying TCR beta CDR3 regions consisted of RNA transcripts. TCR CDR3 underwent first-round RT-PCR with the HTBI primer set. TCRdb redid the calling of the multiplex PCR reads with MiXCR, one entry per CDR3 protein. The sample holds 530,000 or so distinct CDR3 sequences, over 15% seen once. The sequenced sample was blood. The receptors shown here come from a woman between 18 and 30 years old with Graves' ophthalmopathy.

This clonotype appeared many times. The V call is TRBV18, the J call TRBJ2-7, with D perhaps given as TRBD1 or TRBD2 (5 bases each). CDR3 length: 13 amino acids. Germline CDR1 is KGHSH and CDR2 is LQKENI. V was clipped by 3 bases and J by 3 bases, with 9 bases between them. The CDR3: CASSPQGDYEQYF. The DNA for the CDR3 is TGTGCCAGCTCACCGCAGGGAGACTACGAGCAGTACTTC.

Worth noting for this clonotype: With a much larger clone just one base away, this may be a read error. The CDR3 sequence: CASSPQLALRMAAKNIQYF. CDR3 bases: TGTGCCAGCAGCCCCCAACTAGCCCTCCGCATGGCGGCCAAAAACATTCAGTACTTC. This rearrangement joins TRBV12-3 or TRBV12-4 to TRBJ2-4, with D maybe TRBD2 (6 bases). V shed 6 bases and J shed 1 base, with 25 bases lying between them. This CDR3 contains 19 residues.

The rearrangement joins TRBV10-3 to TRBJ1-2; D gene unclear. V lost 11 bases, J lost 1 base, and 11 bases lay in between. The germline V gene encodes CDR1 ENHRY and CDR2 SYGVKD. CDR3 length equals 12 residues. CDR3 bases: TGTGCCGCAACGACTGATAACTATGGCTACACCTTC. It specifies CAATTDNYGYTF.

This clonotype was recorded at least ten times. This sequence joins TRBV12-3 or TRBV12-4 and TRBJ1-1; D is possibly TRBD1 (6 bases). The V end lost 7 bases, the J end lost 1 base, and 16 bases lay between the germline ends. The CDR3 contains 15 residues. The CDR3 nucleotides are TGTGCCAGCACCATACTAGGGGGGGCGAACACTGAAGCTTTCTTT. Amino acids: CASTILGGANTEAFF.

This clonotype was observed a handful of times. The chain joins TRBV6-1 to TRBJ1-5, with 7 bases that match TRBD1. Trimming removed 5 bases from V and 0 bases from J; junction bases left unmatched: 10. The CDR3 length is 17 residues. In germline, CDR1 is MNHNS, CDR2 SASEGT. CDR3: CASSTGQPAYSNQPQHF. The CDR3 region has the DNA TGTGCCAGCAGTACGGGACAGCCAGCCTATAGCAATCAGCCCCAGCATTTT.

The V gene is TRBV12-3 or TRBV12-4, the J gene TRBJ2-7; D is uncertain. V was cut by 2 bases and J by 3 bases, with 8 bases left in between. This CDR3 is 13 amino acids long. The CDR3 spells CASSLQAGYEQYF. CDR3 sequence (DNA): TGTGCCAGCAGTTTACAGGCCGGCTACGAGCAGTACTTC.

The sample holds a few counts of this clonotype. V usage is TRBV28 and J usage is TRBJ1-2; 8 bases agree with TRBD1. The CDR3 covers 15 residues. The trim removed 2 bases at V and 4 bases at J, leaving 6 bases unmatched. CDR1 is MDHEN and CDR2 is SYDVKM in the germline V gene. CDR3 DNA sequence: TGTGCCAGCAGTTTAGGACAGGGCAATTTCTATGGCTACACCTTC. It codes for CASSLGQGNFYGYTF.

This clonotype was seen repeatedly, ten times or more. The chain combines TRBV12-3 or TRBV12-4 with TRBJ2-7; D possibly uses TRBD1 or TRBD2 (5 bases each). The CDR3 extends over 14 amino acids. V lost 11 bases and J 2 bases, leaving 19 bases between the germline ends. CDR3 bases: TGTGCCTCTTCTGACAGCGGCTATGCCTACGAGCAGTACTTC. Translating it yields CASSDSGYAYEQYF.

This clonotype came up many times. The gene calls are TRBV7-3 and TRBJ2-1, with D possibly being TRBD2 (7 bases). V was trimmed by 5 bases and J by 6 bases, leaving 20 bases between them. CDR1 and CDR2 from the germline V gene are SGHTA and FQGTGA. The CDR3 spans 16 residues. In DNA, the CDR3 is TGTGCCAGCAGCGCAGTGGGGGGGGCCAATTTCAATGAGCAGTTCTTC. Encoded protein: CASSAVGGANFNEQFF.

The V gene is TRBV15, the J gene TRBJ2-7; 8 positions match TRBD1. Germline CDR1 LNHNV, CDR2 YYDKDF (reference sequence). J gave up 3 bases and V 2 bases, and 6 bases lay outside the gene matches. The CDR3 runs 15 residues. CDR3 sequence reads: CATSRSTGGGYEQYF. In DNA form, the CDR3 reads TGTGCCACCAGCAGATCCACAGGGGGTGGCTACGAGCAGTACTTC. Complete variable domain (other parts from reference TRBV15 and TRBJ2-7): DAMVIQNPRYQVTQFGKPVTLSCSQTLNHNVMYWYQQKSSQAPKLLFHYYDKDFNNEADTPDNFQSRRPNTSFCFLDIRSPGLGDTAMYLCATSRSTGGGYEQYFGPGTRLTVT.

There are a few counts of this clonotype. One junction end disagrees with the germline gene, perhaps due to a read error. The chain combines TRBV7-7 with TRBJ2-2; D not resolved. The CDR3 covers 13 residues. The germline gives CDR1 SSHAT, CDR2 FNYEAQ (reference sequence). The CDR3 DNA reads TGTGCTAGCAGCCCTAGTAGGACCGGGGAGCTGTTTTTT. Residues: CASSPSRTGELFF.

J is TRBJ2-3 and V is TRBV9, with 11 bases lining up with TRBD2. The CDR3 covers 16 residues. The V gene's germline CDR1 is SGDLS and CDR2 YYNGEE. The ends lost 4 bases at V and 3 bases at J; junction bases unmatched: 7. The DNA of the CDR3 is TGTGCCAGCAGCACTAGCGGGAGTTCGCCGACAGATACGCAGTATTTT. Amino acids: CASSTSGSSPTDTQYF. Together with reference TRBV9 and TRBJ2-3, the CDR3 gives the full variable domain: DSGVTQTPKHLITATGQRVTLRCSPRSGDLSVYWYQQSLDQGLQFLIQYYNGEERAKGNILERFSAQQFPDLHSELNLSSLELGDSALYFCASSTSGSSPTDTQYFGPGTRLTVL.

Regarding this clonotype: A much larger clone differs by one base, so this may be a read error. V gene TRBV5-1 combines with J gene TRBJ1-1; no clear D. The CDR3 loop spans 13 amino acids. Germline V gene lookup returns CDR1 SGHRS and CDR2 YFSETQ. With 1 base removed from V and 8 bases from J, the gap between germline ends came to 12 bases. CDR3 in amino acids: CASSLPPVGEAFF. Here the CDR3 DNA reads TGCGCCAGCAGCTTGCCCCCGGTGGGGGAAGCTTTCTTT.

This chain joins TRBV27 and TRBJ2-3; weak D call: TRBD1 (5 bases). The germline V gene has CDR1 MNHEY and CDR2 SMNVEV (reference sequence). V was trimmed by 3 bases and J by 4 bases, leaving 14 bases between them. The CDR3 consists of 15 residues. The CDR3 DNA reads TGTGCCAGCAGTTTTAAGGGGCGATTTGCAGATACGCAGTATTTT. This gives the protein CASSFKGRFADTQYF.

This clonotype was seen many times. This chain links TRBV12-3 or TRBV12-4 with TRBJ1-2, with no clear D. CDR3 size: 12 residues. V lost 1 base, J lost 5 bases, and 5 bases lay in between. CDR3 DNA: TGTGCCAGCAGTTTAGACCCTTATGGCTACACCTTC. It translates to CASSLDPYGYTF.

This clonotype occurred many times. The genes are TRBV28 and TRBJ1-5; D uncertain. The V end lost 8 bases, the J end lost 2 bases, and 10 bases lay between the germline ends. Germline V gene sequence: CDR1 MDHEN, CDR2 SYDVKM. CDR3 length: 13 residues. CDR3 in amino acids: CASSEPGNQPQHF. DNA of the CDR3: TGTGCCAGCTCGGAACCGGGCAATCAGCCCCAGCATTTT. Full variable domain (rest looked up from reference TRBV28 and TRBJ1-5): DVKVTQSSRYLVKRTGEKVFLECVQDMDHENMFWYRQDPGLGLRLIYFSYDVKMKEKGDIPEGYSVSREKKERFSLILESASTNQTSMYLCASSEPGNQPQHFGDGTRLSIL.

This clonotype has ten or more counts. This chain joins TRBV11-3 and TRBJ1-1; TRBD1 aligns across 7 bases. Germline CDR1 SGHNT, CDR2 YENEEA. The V and J ends lost 4 bases and 5 bases, in that order; junction bases with no gene match: 7. The length of the CDR3 is 14 residues. The CDR3 sequence: CASSSGGGQTEAFF. DNA of the CDR3: TGTGCCAGCAGCTCAGGGGGAGGACAGACTGAAGCTTTCTTT.

This clonotype has ten or more counts. The chain carries TRBV27 and TRBJ2-7; TRBD1 matches 8 bases. The CDR3 contains 14 residues. Germline V CDR1 and CDR2: MNHEY, SMNVEV (reference sequence). V trimming: 5 bases; J trimming: 5 bases; junction bases outside the gene matches: 8. CDR3 in amino acids: CASSKSDRAHEQYF. CDR3 DNA: TGTGCCAGCAGTAAATCGGACAGGGCCCACGAGCAGTACTTC.

The chain has TRBV25-1 and TRBJ2-1; 8 positions agree with TRBD1. Germline loops: CDR1 MGHDK, CDR2 SYGVNS. This CDR3 spans 18 amino acids. V trimming: 5 bases; J trimming: 7 bases; junction bases outside the gene matches: 19. CDR3 coding DNA: TGTGCCAGCAGTCCTCTGGGCCTCGGACAGGGCAAAGGGAATGAGCAGTTCTTC. Its protein is CASSPLGLGQGKGNEQFF.

This chain connects TRBV6-1 to TRBJ1-2; the match to TRBD1 covers 10 bases. Looked up from germline, CDR1 is MNHNS and CDR2 is SASEGT. V shed 6 bases, J shed 8 bases, and the junction held 6 bases outside the gene matches. The CDR3 spans 13 residues. CDR3 sequence (DNA): TGTGCCAGCAGCCCCGGGACAGGGGAAGGCTACACCTTC. Translated, it gives CASSPGTGEGYTF.

The chain has TRBV2 and TRBJ2-1; D possibly corresponds to TRBD2 (6 bases). The germline V gene encodes CDR1 SNHLY and CDR2 FYNNEI. The CDR3 spans 16 residues. V dropped 6 bases and J dropped 0 bases, with 15 bases sitting between them. The CDR3 sequence is CASRKHSGSSYNEQFF. DNA of the CDR3: TGTGCCAGCAGAAAACATAGCGGCAGCTCCTACAATGAGCAGTTCTTC.